The clone carrying this TCR beta chain was detected only a few times. The sample comes from a study of blood T cell repertoires in COVID-19. Study overall: Collection of acute and convalescent COVID-19 samples took place in the United States, Italy and Spain. From T cells, B-cell-depleted T cells, or PBMCs came the material, which was cDNA or gDNA.

V gave up 3 bases and J gave up 4 bases; unmatched junction bases: 15. The CDR3 is 18 amino acids. Germline CDR1 and CDR2: MNHNS and SASEGT. Enrollment of patients from Seattle took place during active infection, with longitudinal follow-up. As processed by the authors: Nucleated cell counts were estimated from reference gene primer amplification. Here immunoSEQ multiplex PCR was the method, and the copy in TCRdb shows in-frame clones only, minus some. The V and J calls and clone size were taken over from that table, and D and trimming were inferred from the DNA. The profile shows around 60,000 clones, 84% of them singletons.

This rearrangement joins TRBV6-1 to TRBJ1-3; 7 bases map to TRBD1. Sequenced input: peripheral blood. The receptor was isolated from a man aged 55 to 70 with COVID-19, enrolled during active disease. CDR3: CASSDTGTAGRVGNTIYF. Here the CDR3 DNA reads TGTGCCAGCAGTGATACCGGGACAGCTGGGAGAGTGGGAAACACCATATATTTT.